This TCR beta chain was documented in a study of blood T cell repertoires in COVID-19 (dated by TCRdb to the early 2020s). For the wider study: The collaborator samples originated in the United States, Italy and Spain and spanned the acute and convalescent phases of COVID-19. The material from the prospective study consisted of cDNA or gDNA derived from T cells, B-cell-depleted T cells, or PBMCs. Deeply sampled blood TCRbeta repertoires from subjects exposed to, actively infected with, or recovered from COVID-19 were included in the dataset. The repertoires were released in a freely available public database meant as a resource for research on the immune response to SARS-CoV-2. Samples came from the ongoing ImmuneRACE study (first 160 participants) plus 1,254 subjects from 6 global collaborators. Nearly every sample came with metadata listing a de-identified subject ID, COVID-19 status, age in years and sex. Where available, HLA class I and class II types were obtained from metadata supplied by the sample provider rather than from assay-based typing.

What the study reported, not specific to this receptor: How much clinical and demographic metadata was included differed by source and by participant, and the metadata was provided uncurated.

The germline V gene yields SNHLY for CDR1 and FYNNEI for CDR2. Reading from cysteine to phenylalanine, the CDR3 counts 12 amino acids. Here the CDR3 DNA is all that survives: 36 bases in frame from base 1. Germline trimming: 8 bases from V, 8 bases from J; junction bases outside gene matches: 6. The immunoSEQ Assay, a bias-controlled multiplex PCR, was used to amplify TCRbeta CDR3 regions from genomic DNA. In the paper's pipeline: Within the assay, amplification of reference gene primers was used to estimate how many nucleated cells each sample contained. To quantify the absolute abundance of each unique TCRbeta CDR3 rearrangement, sequence reads were collapsed and filtered. For each sample, productive Simpson clonality was calculated by taking the square root of Simpson's diversity index across productive rearrangements. This is the immuneACCESS table as TCRdb keeps it, with only in-frame sequences that have V and J called. A part of the clones is gone; compared with another copy, unresolved V genes explain less than half, and the rest is unexplained. V and J calls and clone size are those listed in that table; D and trimming were worked out from the DNA. The sample table shows about 480,000 clones, and around 85% are seen once. Approximately 8% of the sample belongs to the ten largest clones.

In the prospective study, participants were about 18 to 95 years old, resided in approximately 25 geographic areas of the United States, and were enrolled through a virtual design. In the prospective study, participants were assigned to cohorts based on the clinical history participants reported in a screening survey and a study questionnaire. ImmuneRACE Cohort 3 recovered participants were defined by two consecutive negative NP/OP PCR tests, healthcare professional clearance, or symptom resolution. In the prospective study, mobile phlebotomists collected whole blood, serum and a nasopharyngeal or oropharyngeal swab from each participant. Additional blood draws and questionnaires over an approximately two-month period could optionally be provided by prospective study participants. Prospective study blood samples were shipped either frozen or at room temperature before DNA extraction. Turning to this clone: This receptor's antigen is unknown. Base qualities are not recorded, but no much larger clone differs from it by a single base.

This sequence uses TRBV2 and TRBJ1-2, and 9 bases in between align with TRBD1. Sequencing was performed on PBMCs or T cells enriched from blood (not recorded which). The sequence was collected from a woman in her sixties who had recovered from COVID-19. The nucleotide sequence reads as follows: TGTGCCAGCCGGGACAGGGTGCGAGGCTACACCTTC. Translated, it gives CASRDRVRGYTF.